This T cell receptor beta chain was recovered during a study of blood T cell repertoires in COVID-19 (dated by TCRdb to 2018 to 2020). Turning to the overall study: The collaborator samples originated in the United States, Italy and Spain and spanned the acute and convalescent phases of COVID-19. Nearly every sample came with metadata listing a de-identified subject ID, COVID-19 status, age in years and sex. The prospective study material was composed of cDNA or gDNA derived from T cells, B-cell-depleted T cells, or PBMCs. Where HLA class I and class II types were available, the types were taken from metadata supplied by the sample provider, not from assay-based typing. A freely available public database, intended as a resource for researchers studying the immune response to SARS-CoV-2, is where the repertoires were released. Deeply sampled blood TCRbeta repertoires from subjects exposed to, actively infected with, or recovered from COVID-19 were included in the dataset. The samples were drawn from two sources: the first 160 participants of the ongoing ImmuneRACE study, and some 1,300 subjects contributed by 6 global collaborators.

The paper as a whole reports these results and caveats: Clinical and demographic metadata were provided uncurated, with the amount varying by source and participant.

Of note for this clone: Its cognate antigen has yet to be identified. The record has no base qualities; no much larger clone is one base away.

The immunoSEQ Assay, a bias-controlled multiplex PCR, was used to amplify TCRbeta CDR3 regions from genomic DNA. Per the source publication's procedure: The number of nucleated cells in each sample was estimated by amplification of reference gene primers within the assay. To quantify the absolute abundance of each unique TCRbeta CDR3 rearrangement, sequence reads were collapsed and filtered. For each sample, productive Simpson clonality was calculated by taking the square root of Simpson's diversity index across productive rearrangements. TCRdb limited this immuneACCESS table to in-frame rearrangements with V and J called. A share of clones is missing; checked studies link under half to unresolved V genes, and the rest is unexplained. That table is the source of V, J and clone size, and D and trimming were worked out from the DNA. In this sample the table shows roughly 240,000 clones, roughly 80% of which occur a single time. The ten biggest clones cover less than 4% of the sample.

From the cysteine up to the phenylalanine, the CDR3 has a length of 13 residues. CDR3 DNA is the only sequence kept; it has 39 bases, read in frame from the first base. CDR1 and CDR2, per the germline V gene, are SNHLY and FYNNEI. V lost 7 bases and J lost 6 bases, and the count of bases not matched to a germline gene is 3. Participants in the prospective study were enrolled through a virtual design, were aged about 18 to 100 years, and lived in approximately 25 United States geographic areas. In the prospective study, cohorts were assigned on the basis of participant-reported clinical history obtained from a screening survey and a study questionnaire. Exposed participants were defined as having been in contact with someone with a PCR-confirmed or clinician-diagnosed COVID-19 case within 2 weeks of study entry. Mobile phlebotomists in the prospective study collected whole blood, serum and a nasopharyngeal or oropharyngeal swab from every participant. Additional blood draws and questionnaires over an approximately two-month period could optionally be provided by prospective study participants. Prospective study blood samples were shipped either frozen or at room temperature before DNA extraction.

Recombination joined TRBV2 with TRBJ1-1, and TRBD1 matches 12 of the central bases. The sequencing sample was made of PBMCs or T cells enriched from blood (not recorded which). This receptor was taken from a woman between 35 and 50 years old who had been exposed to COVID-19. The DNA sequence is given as TGTGCCAGCAAGGGACAGGGGGCTGCTGAAGCTTTCTTT. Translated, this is CASKGQGAAEAFF.